The rows below give T cell receptor beta chains drawn from one sample of a study of blood T cell repertoires in COVID-19. Assay: immunoSEQ multiplex PCR; the TCRdb copy retains only in-frame clones and omits some. The sample lists under 550,000 clones, around nine tenths occurring once. Sequencing was done on a sample of peripheral blood. Receptors were obtained from a man between 18 and 35 years old with COVID-19, enrolled during active disease. The CDR3 runs from the conserved cysteine through the conserved F or W. The D gene is left open where the match is weak. Part of the rows lack a size; the others show once, few, many or a class for expanded clones.

NA	TRBJ1-1	NA	TRBV5-1	TGCGCCAGCAGCCTGGCCCAGGGTTTGAACACTGAAGCTTTCTTT	CASSLAQGLNTEAFF
TRBD1	TRBJ1-2	NA	TRBV25-1	TGTGCCAGCAGTGATTCGAGGACAGGAACTAACTATGGCTACACCTTC	CASSDSRTGTNYGYTF
TRBD1	TRBJ1-1	NA	TRBV9	TGTGCCAGCAGCGACGGACAGGGGAACACTGAAGCTTTCTTT	CASSDGQGNTEAFF
TRBD1	TRBJ1-1	few	TRBV4-1	TGCGCCAGCAGCCAAGAGATAGTACAGGGGGCTTACACTGAAGCTTTCTTT	CASSQEIVQGAYTEAFF
TRBD2	TRBJ2-3	NA	TRBV14	TGTGCCAGCAGCCTCGGACTAGCGGGGGCCCGGAGCACAGATACGCAGTATTTT	CASSLGLAGARSTDTQYF
NA	TRBJ2-1	once	TRBV24-1	TGTGCCACCAGCTGGGGGTCAGGGGAGCAGGGTGAGCAGTTCTTC	CATSWGSGEQGEQFF
NA	TRBJ2-5	NA	TRBV5-1	TGCGCCAGCAGCTCTCTCGGACATAAACAAGAGACCCAGTACTTC	CASSSLGHKQETQYF
TRBD1	TRBJ2-7	NA	TRBV10-2	TGCGCCAGCATACCCCGGGACAGGACCTCCTACGAGCAGTACTTC	CASIPRDRTSYEQYF
TRBD1	TRBJ1-3	few	TRBV7-9	TGTGCCAGCAGCCCCTGGACAGGGGGCGTTGGAAACACCATATATTTT	CASSPWTGGVGNTIYF
TRBD2	TRBJ2-3	NA	TRBV12-5	TGTGCTAGTGTCCTTTATCGCGGGGGGGCGGGTGATACGCAGTATTTT	CASVLYRGGAGDTQYF
TRBD1	TRBJ2-7	NA	TRBV30	TGTGCCTGGAGTGAGGGACAGGGTAAGTCCCACGAGCAGTACTTC	CAWSEGQGKSHEQYF
NA	TRBJ2-7	NA	TRBV4-1	TGCGCCAGCAGCCTCGACGACCAGGGGCCCTACGAGCAGTACTTC	CASSLDDQGPYEQYF
NA	TRBJ2-3	NA	TRBV6-6	TGTGCCAGCAGTCCGCCGGGTGGGCGGGGGCGATCAGATACGCAGTATTTT	CASSPPGGRGRSDTQYF
TRBD2	TRBJ2-1	NA	TRBV14	TGTGCCAGCAGCCAAGAGGCTAGCGGGGGGGCCTCCTCCTACAATGAGCAGTTCTTC	CASSQEASGGASSYNEQFF
NA	TRBJ1-2	NA	TRBV6-1	TGTGCCAGCAGTGAAAAGCCCCGGGTTGCGGGAGGCTACACCTTC	CASSEKPRVAGGYTF
NA	TRBJ2-5	NA	TRBV5-1	TGCGCCAGCAGCCTCGGGACACCACAAGAGACCCAGTACTTC	CASSLGTPQETQYF
TRBD2	TRBJ2-2	NA	TRBV9	TGTGCCAGCAGCGCTAGCGGGGGGGCGGCGGCCGGGGAGCTGTTTTTT	CASSASGGAAAGELFF
TRBD1	TRBJ1-2	NA	TRBV5-4	TGTGCCAGCAGCTCGGACAGGGGCCATGGCTACACCTTC	CASSSDRGHGYTF
NA	TRBJ2-5	NA	TRBV29-1	TGCAGCCTCAAGGGGGTGTTACAAGAGACCCAGTACTTC	CSLKGVLQETQYF
NA	TRBJ1-2	NA	TRBV5-1	TGCGCCAGCAGCTTGGAGAGGCAGGGTGGTGGCTACACCTTC	CASSLERQGGGYTF
NA	TRBJ2-1	NA	TRBV2	TGTGCCAGTAGGGACTGGAGCTCCTACAATGAGCAGTTCTTC	CASRDWSSYNEQFF
NA	TRBJ1-2	NA	TRBV25-1	TGTGCCAGCGCCGGTGGACACGGCGGAGGCTACACCTTC	CASAGGHGGGYTF
TRBD2	TRBJ2-3	once	TRBV5-4	TGTGCCAGCAGAGGATCGGGAGGTCCTGCAGATACGCAGTATTTT	CASRGSGGPADTQYF
TRBD2	TRBJ2-2	NA	TRBV4-2	TGTGCCAGCAGCCAAACCAGCGGGAGGGCTAAAGGGGAGCTGTTTTTT	CASSQTSGRAKGELFF
NA	TRBJ1-1	NA	TRBV12-5	TGTGCTAGTGGTTTGGTACGGGGGAGGGGATTGAACACTGAAGCTTTCTTT	CASGLVRGRGLNTEAFF
TRBD1	TRBJ2-7	NA	TRBV3-1/TRBV3-2	TGTGCCAGCAGCCAAGTAAGAGGGGGCAAGACCTCCTACGAGCAGTACTTC	CASSQVRGGKTSYEQYF
NA	TRBJ2-1	NA	TRBV6-5	TGTGCCAGCCGCTCAGCACAGGTCGACAATGAGCAGTTCTTC	CASRSAQVDNEQFF
NA	TRBJ1-3	few	TRBV12-5	TGTGCTAGTGGTTTGGTGCTTGGTGGCCCCTTCTCTGGAAACACCATATATTTT	CASGLVLGGPFSGNTIYF
NA	TRBJ2-1	NA	TRBV24-1	TGTGCCACCAGTGGTTCTGAGACCAGGTTGGATGAGCAGTTCTTC	CATSGSETRLDEQFF